This TCR beta chain emerged from a study of CD8 T cells in ankylosing spondylitis. General study points: About 8 highly homologous variants made up a TCR beta motif that seemed to typify ankylosing spondylitis blood. Some of these motif variants have turned up before, in reports on reactive arthritis synovial fluid and blood.

Of note for this clonotype: Its target is not known.

Quantitative barcoded 5'-RACE was used to prepare TCR beta libraries. TCRdb called the 5' RACE reads again in MiXCR, with one record for every CDR3 protein. Of 250,000 to 300,000 distinct CDR3 sequences in the sample, over 15% were seen once. The CDR3 totals 16 residues. The clonotype originates from a male donor with ankylosing spondylitis or in good health (not recorded which). The sample taken for sequencing was blood, either unsorted or a sorted T cell fraction (not recorded which). This chain links TRBV3-2 with TRBJ2-4. TRBV3-2 is a listed pseudogene. As DNA, the CDR3 is TGTGCCAGCAGCCCCCCGACGGTCTTAGCCAAAAACATTCAGTACTTC. Its protein product is CASSPPTVLAKNIQYF.